This T cell receptor (beta chain) was found in a study of CD8 T cells in ankylosing spondylitis. Many counts were recorded for this clonotype. Its antigen is unidentified. 5'-RACE, quantitative and with molecular barcodes, yielded the TCR beta libraries. TCRdb ran MiXCR on the 5' RACE reads and lists one entry per CDR3 protein. The repertoire has fewer than 550,000 distinct CDR3 sequences, about 5.2% of them found once; the top ten carry 3.5%. General observations from the study: Clones linked to disease, bearing a CD8+ phenotype, were relatively rare in peripheral blood. What appeared characteristic of ankylosing spondylitis blood was a TCR beta motif of eight highly homologous variants. Disease-linked clones were reportedly significantly enriched in matched ankylosing spondylitis synovial fluid.

The CDR3 sequence is 14 residues long. Trimming removed 6 bases from V and 9 bases from J, with 22 bases in between. CDR1 and CDR2 from the germline V gene are DFQATT and SNEGSKA (reference sequence). The sequenced sample was blood, either unsorted or a sorted T cell fraction (not recorded which). The sequence derives from a male donor with ankylosing spondylitis. This sequence joins TRBV20-1 and TRBJ2-3; D gene uncertain. The CDR3 DNA reads as TGCAGTGCCGGACGGAGAAACGCACAGATAACGCAGTATTTT. Its protein is CSAGRRNAQITQYF.